The entry below gives a single TCR beta chain sequence along with its context. The table lists this clone with a count of one. Its cognate antigen has yet to be identified. No clone much larger than this one lies a single base away; base qualities are absent. The source of the sample is a study of CD8+ T cells in alopecia areata (dated by TCRdb to 2016 to 2019). Concerning the study at large: Treated patients were enrolled in an open-label pilot trial of oral tofacitinib at 5 to 10 mg twice daily for moderate-to-severe alopecia areata. Patients stayed on tofacitinib for 6 to 18 months and then had 6 months of follow-up off drug so that delayed response and recurrence could be assessed. The study used high-throughput TCRbeta sequencing to examine T cell clonal expansion in alopecia areata, in both the C3H/HeJ mouse model and human patients. Scalp tissue and sorted CD4+ and CD8+ peripheral blood T cells from patchy and totalis/universalis alopecia areata patients and from healthy controls were covered by human TCRbeta sequencing. Patients on tofacitinib were biopsied at baseline and after 4 and 24 weeks of treatment, and several of the patients also had a later scalp biopsy. Clonality in the scalp was compared among normal scalp (n=4), patchy alopecia areata scalp (n=8), and alopecia totalis/universalis scalp (n=8). RNA was extracted with the PAXgene miRNA kit for fixed scalp, the miRNeasy kit for PBMCs, and the RNeasy kit for mouse skin. Amplification of TCRbeta CDR3 regions was done by immunoSEQ multiplex PCR using 35 Vbeta forward primers and 13 Jbeta reverse primers.

V is pared back by 4 bases and J by 4 bases, with 8 bases lying between the germline termini. Via the germline V gene, CDR1 is SGDLS and CDR2 YYNGEE. Including the terminal cysteine and phenylalanine, the CDR3 comprises 12 residues. Here the CDR3 DNA is all that survives: 36 bases in frame from base 1. The time point label of this sample denotes: baseline before oral tofacitinib. Peripheral blood and lesional scalp punch biopsies were obtained from patients with alopecia areata. PBMCs were isolated by density centrifugation and stained for CD3, CD4 and CD8, and CD4+ and CD8+ T cells were sorted on a FACSAria. Findings and caveats that apply to the study as a whole: Shared TCR sequences between patients were less evident than in mice, which may be partly attributable to HLA diversity in the patient population. Unlike mouse skin, which is dominated by gammadelta T cells, normal human skin has resident alphabeta T cells that are also sequenced, and this complicates analysis of the scalp TCR repertoire. Lesional scalp, especially in alopecia totalis/universalis, showed higher clonality and more expanded CD8+ clones than normal scalp, suggesting antigenic drive.

Libraries were prepared through the immunoSEQ multiplex PCR assay. RNA was extracted from all samples and reverse transcribed into cDNA as template for TCR sequencing. SuperScript III was used for first-strand cDNA synthesis, primed with a 2:1 mix of oligo-dT and random hexamers. Amplification bias was assessed with a synthetic immune receptor repertoire, and residual bias was removed computationally. From the authors' description of their analysis: After raw reads were preprocessed to remove errors, the CDR3 was defined following IMGT conventions as running from the conserved cysteine to phenylalanine. Clonality was computed as 1 minus the Shannon entropy, with the entropy normalized by log2 of the number of productive unique TCRs. Scalp TCRbeta sequences were cross-referenced with sorted blood CD4 and CD8 repertoires so that the CD4 or CD8 identity of scalp clones could be inferred. TCRdb's version of the immuneACCESS table is confined to in-frame rearrangements and falls short of the full clone set. An unresolved V gene accounts for under half of the shortfall where checked; the remainder is of unknown origin. For V, J and clone size, that table is used; D and trimming come from the DNA. This sample is represented by more than 150,000 clones; 50% to 65% of them were singletons. The top ten clones comprise approximately 19% of the sample.

The chain uses TRBV9 and TRBJ1-1; TRBD1 is possibly the D segment (6 matching bases). Source: CD8+ T cells sorted from blood, taken at week 0. This TCR was sampled from a human donor with alopecia areata. The DNA sequence is as follows: TGTGCCAGCAGCCAACAGGGCACTGAAGCTTTCTTT. Translated, it reads CASSQQGTEAFF.